Below are 17 T cell receptor beta chains sequenced from a single sample in a study of T cells in Graves' hyperthyroidism and ophthalmopathy. Researchers amplified the TCR beta CDR3 regions from RNA transcripts. TCR CDR3 underwent first-round RT-PCR with the HTBI primer set. A single record per CDR3 protein comes from TCRdb applying MiXCR to the multiplex PCR reads. The table lists approximately 700,000 distinct CDR3 sequences, less than 20% of them singletons, with approximately 8.4% in the top ten. Material: blood. The receptor source for this set is a man aged 18 to 30 with Graves' hyperthyroidism.

This clonotype occurred many times. This chain links TRBV6-1 with TRBJ1-5; possibly TRBD1 for D (5 bases). Germline V gives CDR1 MNHNS, CDR2 SASEGT. This CDR3 comprises 13 residues. V was cut by 7 bases and J by 5 bases, with 12 bases left in between. The DNA for the CDR3 is TGTGCCAGCAAAACGGGGGTCCATCAGCCCCAGCATTTT. Protein product: CASKTGVHQPQHF.

This chain joins TRBV12-3 or TRBV12-4 and TRBJ1-5; D is perhaps TRBD1 (6 bases). V lost 4 bases and J lost 1, with 17 bases in between. This CDR3 comprises 17 residues. The CDR3 is CASSSAGTRGSNQPQHF. The CDR3 DNA reads as TGTGCCAGCAGTTCCGCCGGGACAAGGGGAAGCAATCAGCCCCAGCATTTT.

The sample holds a few counts of this clonotype. CDR3 region: CASSGGTSDSTDTQYF. The CDR3 DNA reads TGTGCCAGCAGCGGTGGGACTAGCGATAGCACAGATACGCAGTATTTT. The chain uses TRBV7-9 and TRBJ2-3, with 10 bases identical to TRBD2. The CDR3 runs to 16 residues. CDR1 SEHNR and CDR2 FQNEAQ come from the germline V gene (reference sequence). Trimming removed 5 bases from V and 0 bases from J; junction bases left unmatched: 5.

This clonotype was seen at least ten times. The chain has TRBV7-8 and TRBJ2-7, with a possible D match to TRBD1 (6 bases). Germline V CDR1 and CDR2: SGHVS, FQNEAQ. With 5 bases removed from V and 7 bases from J, the gap between germline ends came to 18 bases. CDR3 length: 14 amino acids. CDR3 loop: CASSLRDTAREQYF. CDR3 DNA sequence: TGTGCCAGCAGCCTCCGGGACACCGCTCGGGAGCAGTACTTC. The whole variable domain, remainder taken from reference TRBV7-8 and TRBJ2-7, is GAGVSQSPRYKVAKRGQDVALRCDPISGHVSLFWYQQALGQGPEFLTYFQNEAQLDKSGLPSDRFFAERPEGSVSTLKIQRTQQEDSAVYLCASSLRDTAREQYFGPGTRLTVT.

Many counts were recorded for this clonotype. This chain connects TRBV28 to TRBJ1-1; D is ambiguous. V dropped 2 bases and J dropped 0 bases, with 4 bases sitting between them. The germline gives CDR1 MDHEN, CDR2 SYDVKM. The CDR3 is 13 amino acids. The CDR3 nucleotides read TGTGCCAGCAGTTTAGTCGTGAACACTGAAGCTTTCTTT. Translating it yields CASSLVVNTEAFF.

This clonotype was seen a few times. J is TRBJ2-5 and V is TRBV5-1; 10 nucleotides agree with TRBD1. The CDR3 contains 16 residues. Germline lookup yields CDR1 SGHRS and CDR2 YFSETQ. The junction had 10 bases not matched to a gene; V was cut back by 3 bases and J by 5 bases. The CDR3 bases are TGCGCCAGCAGCTGGACCGGGACAGGGGCCTCGGAGACCCAGTACTTC. Its translation is CASSWTGTGASETQYF.

V and J are TRBV12-3 or TRBV12-4 and TRBJ2-1, with D unresolved. Trimming removed 2 bases at V and 4 bases at J, with 9 bases between. This CDR3 region has 14 residues. The CDR3 bases are TGTGCCAGCAGTTTAACTTATAAATACAATGAGCAGTTCTTC. Protein sequence: CASSLTYKYNEQFF.

This clonotype was observed many times. V and J are TRBV28 and TRBJ2-7, with D possibly TRBD1 on 6 matching bases. This CDR3 region has 14 residues. CDR1 and CDR2 from the germline V gene are MDHEN and SYDVKM. V shed 3 bases and J shed 7 bases, with 16 bases lying between them. The CDR3 spells CASSLLGQSREQYF. The CDR3 DNA reads as TGTGCCAGCAGTTTGTTAGGACAGTCTAGGGAGCAGTACTTC.

The V gene is TRBV5-5, the J gene TRBJ2-2; D is ambiguous. Germline loops: CDR1 SGHKS, CDR2 YYEKEE (reference sequence). With 7 bases removed from V and 0 bases from J, the gap between germline ends came to 7 bases. This CDR3 is built from 13 residues. CDR3 coding DNA: TGTGCCAGCGAGACTCCGAACACCGGGGAGCTGTTTTTT. Translated: CASETPNTGELFF.

On this clonotype itself: At one of its ends the junction is not consistent with the germline gene, which may arise from a read error. The rearrangement joins TRBV20-1 to TRBJ2-4; a weak D match, TRBD2 (6 bases). The length of the CDR3 is 15 residues. Germline CDR1 and CDR2: DFQATT and SNEGSKA (reference sequence). As DNA, the CDR3 is TGCAGTGCTGGAGACCGGGGGTTAGCCAAAAACATTCAGTACTTC. It yields the protein CSAGDRGLAKNIQYF.

The chain has TRBV28 and TRBJ2-1, with D possibly being TRBD2 (6 bases). Trimming cost V 4 bases and J 4 bases, with 17 bases left between them. CDR1 is MDHEN, CDR2 SYDVKM, per germline. The CDR3 has 16 amino acids. This CDR3 reads CASSYTRGPLYNEQFF. CDR3 in DNA: TGTGCCAGCAGTTATACGCGGGGCCCTCTTTACAATGAGCAGTTCTTC. Complete variable domain (other parts from reference TRBV28 and TRBJ2-1): DVKVTQSSRYLVKRTGEKVFLECVQDMDHENMFWYRQDPGLGLRLIYFSYDVKMKEKGDIPEGYSVSREKKERFSLILESASTNQTSMYLCASSYTRGPLYNEQFFGPGTRLTVL.

The V gene is TRBV28, the J gene TRBJ2-5; 8 nucleotides align to TRBD1. The trim removed 6 bases at V and 2 bases at J, leaving 5 bases unmatched. This CDR3 region has 14 residues. The germline V gene encodes CDR1 MDHEN and CDR2 SYDVKM. CDR3 bases: TGTGCCAGCAGGTTTACAGGGGGACAAGAGACCCAGTACTTC. Protein: CASRFTGGQETQYF.

In this sample, this clonotype turned up a few times. The chain has TRBV20-1 and TRBJ1-2; no clear D. This CDR3 contains 13 residues. The germline gives CDR1 DFQATT, CDR2 SNEGSKA (reference sequence). The germline V and J ends were trimmed by 6 bases and 3 bases, with 14 bases remaining between them. CDR3 bases: TGCAGTGCCTACCGGGGAGTGGACTATGGCTACACCTTC. It codes for CSAYRGVDYGYTF.

This clonotype came up a few times. The CDR3 nucleotides are TGTGCCAGCAGTGAATATGAGGGGGCGCCCACTGAAGCTTTCTTT. Its translation: CASSEYEGAPTEAFF. The chain links TRBV25-1 to TRBJ1-1; 7 bases are shared with TRBD1. This CDR3 comprises 15 residues. With V trimmed by 0 bases and J by 4 bases, 5 bases remained unmatched. Germline-derived CDR1 and CDR2 are MGHDK and SYGVNS.

This clonotype was detected a few times. The J gene is TRBJ2-3, the V gene TRBV2; 8 bases are a match to TRBD2. Trimming at V came to 0 bases and at J to 3 bases, leaving 14 bases not matched to a gene. Germline CDR1 and CDR2: SNHLY and FYNNEI. This CDR3 comprises 19 residues. The CDR3 DNA reads as TGTGCCAGCAGTGAAGCTGTGGCTAGCGGGTTTAGAAGGACAGATACGCAGTATTTT. Translation gives CASSEAVASGFRRTDTQYF.

This clonotype was observed many times. This sequence joins TRBV20-1 and TRBJ1-1; perhaps TRBD1 as D (5 bases). V was shortened by 3 bases and J by 1 base, with 12 bases between the two germline ends. This CDR3 comprises 14 residues. In germline, CDR1 is DFQATT, CDR2 SNEGSKA (reference sequence). Here the CDR3 reads CSASYEQANTEAFF. As DNA, the CDR3 is TGCAGTGCTAGCTATGAACAGGCGAACACTGAAGCTTTCTTT.

The rearrangement links TRBV12-3 or TRBV12-4 to TRBJ2-2; perhaps D is TRBD1 or TRBD2 (5 bases each). This CDR3 has 12 residues. With 8 bases removed from V and 4 bases from J, the gap between germline ends came to 8 bases. The DNA of the CDR3 is TGTGCCAGCCAGGGACCCACCGGGGAGCTGTTTTTT. It codes for CASQGPTGELFF.